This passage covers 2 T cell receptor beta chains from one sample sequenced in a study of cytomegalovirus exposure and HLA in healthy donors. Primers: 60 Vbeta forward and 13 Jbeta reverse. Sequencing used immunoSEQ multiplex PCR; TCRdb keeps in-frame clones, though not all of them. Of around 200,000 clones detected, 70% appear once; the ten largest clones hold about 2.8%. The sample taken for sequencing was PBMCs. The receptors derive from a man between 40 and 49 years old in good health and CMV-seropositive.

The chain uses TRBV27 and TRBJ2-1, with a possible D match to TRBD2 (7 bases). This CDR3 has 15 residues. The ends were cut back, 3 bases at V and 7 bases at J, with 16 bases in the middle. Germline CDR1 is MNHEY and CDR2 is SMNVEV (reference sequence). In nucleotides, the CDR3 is TGTGCCAGCAGTTTCGGGGAGGGGGGGATAAATGAGCAGTTCTTC. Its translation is CASSFGEGGINEQFF.

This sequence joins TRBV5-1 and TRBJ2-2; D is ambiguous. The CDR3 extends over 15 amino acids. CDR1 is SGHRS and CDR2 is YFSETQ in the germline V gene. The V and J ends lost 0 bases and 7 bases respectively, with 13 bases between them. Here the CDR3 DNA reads TGCGCCAGCAGCTTGGCCCCAGCGTCAGACGGGGAGCTGTTTTTT. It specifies CASSLAPASDGELFF.